Below are 14 T cell receptor beta chains sequenced from a single sample in a study of cytomegalovirus exposure and HLA in healthy donors. Primers for the PCR totalled 60 Vbeta and 13 Jbeta. TCRdb keeps only in-frame clones here, not all; method: immunoSEQ multiplex PCR. The sample yields more than 200,000 clones, approximately 80% seen once. Sequenced material: PBMCs. Receptors originate from a girl aged 2 to 10 in good health and CMV-seronegative.

This clone has just one count. V gene TRBV13 combines with J gene TRBJ1-3, with TRBD1 as a possible D gene (6 bases). The germline CDR1 and CDR2 sequences are PRHDT and FYEKMQ (reference sequence). Between the trimmed V and J ends, which lost 5 bases and 12 bases, there was a span of 32 bases. CDR3 length: 18 residues. Here the CDR3 DNA reads TGTGCCAGCAGCCGCGACAAGAGACAGGCCCGAATCGACGCCCACATATATTTT. Protein product: CASSRDKRQARIDAHIYF.

The chain carries TRBV7-9 and TRBJ1-4; no reliable D call. The CDR3 spans 14 residues. In germline, CDR1 is SEHNR, CDR2 FQNEAQ (reference sequence). Trimming removed 3 bases at V and 6 bases at J, with 11 bases between. DNA for the CDR3: TGTGCCAGCAGCTTCGAGATGAACCATGAAAAACTGTTTTTT. It specifies CASSFEMNHEKLFF.

The V gene is TRBV6-4, the J gene TRBJ2-3; no reliable D call. CDR1 is MRHNA, CDR2 SNTAGT, per germline. Between the trimmed V and J ends, which lost 3 bases and 3 bases, there was a span of 10 bases. CDR3 length: 14 amino acids. CDR3 sequence: CASSETPETDTQYF. The DNA for the CDR3 is TGTGCCAGCAGTGAAACGCCAGAAACAGATACGCAGTATTTT.

This chain connects TRBV5-1 to TRBJ2-7; D is possibly TRBD1 (5 bases). CDR1 is SGHRS and CDR2 is YFSETQ in the germline V gene. V lost 4 bases, J lost 4 bases, and 18 bases lay in between. This CDR3 is 15 amino acids long. The CDR3 DNA reads TGCGCCAGCAGCCCCGACAGAAGTGTGGGGTACGAGCAGTACTTC. Translated, it gives CASSPDRSVGYEQYF.

In this sample, this clone turned up once. This chain joins TRBV5-4 and TRBJ1-2; 7 bases fit TRBD1. The ends lost 2 bases at V and 8 bases at J; junction bases unmatched: 12. This CDR3 has 15 residues. Germline CDR1 and CDR2: SGHNT and YYREEE (reference sequence). CDR3 nucleotide sequence: TGTGCCAGCAGCTTAGGCTTGGGACAGCGGTTCGGCTACACCTTC. Its translation is CASSLGLGQRFGYTF.

This chain joins TRBV4-2 and TRBJ1-2, with D possibly matching TRBD1 (5 bases). Trimming cost V 0 bases and J 6 bases, with 11 bases left between them. The CDR3 loop spans 14 amino acids. Germline loops: CDR1 LGHNA, CDR2 YNFKEQ. The CDR3 nucleotides read TGTGCCAGCAGCCAAGATTTCGGGGGGGATGGCTACACCTTC. Residues: CASSQDFGGDGYTF.

The V call is TRBV6-4, the J call TRBJ1-1; possible D gene TRBD1, 6 bases. Germline V gives CDR1 MRHNA, CDR2 SNTAGT. This CDR3 is 16 amino acids long. V lost 4 bases and J 0 bases, leaving 15 bases between the germline ends. The CDR3 DNA reads as TGTGCCAGCAGTGGGCAGGGGCATAGGGTGAACACTGAAGCTTTCTTT. Protein: CASSGQGHRVNTEAFF.

The gene calls are TRBV19 and TRBJ2-5; D uncertain. The CDR3 runs 14 residues. Per germline, CDR1 LNHDA and CDR2 SQIVND (reference sequence). V was clipped by 3 bases and J by 5 bases, with 13 bases between them. This CDR3 is CASSIGAFGETQYF. The CDR3 coding sequence is TGTGCCAGTAGTATCGGAGCGTTTGGGGAGACCCAGTACTTC.

In its sample, this clone was seen once. The chain uses TRBV4-1 and TRBJ1-5; 11 bases agree with TRBD1. V shed 3 bases, J shed 6 bases, and the junction held 4 bases outside the gene matches. The CDR3 sequence is 15 residues long. Germline V gives CDR1 MGHRA, CDR2 YSYEKL. CDR3 protein: CASSQAGQGVQPQHF. Here the CDR3 DNA reads TGCGCCAGCAGCCAGGCGGGACAGGGGGTTCAGCCCCAGCATTTT.

J is TRBJ1-2 and V is TRBV29-1; 7 bases fit TRBD1. Per germline, CDR1 SQVTM and CDR2 ANQGSEA. Trimming took 5 bases from V and 8 from J; bases not matched to a gene: 14. This CDR3 is built from 14 residues. The CDR3 sequence is CSVNDRVGLEGYTF. The CDR3 nucleotides are TGCAGCGTTAACGACAGGGTAGGCCTAGAAGGCTACACCTTC.

This clone has only a few counts. The genes are TRBV7-7 and TRBJ2-7, with 9 bases lining up with TRBD1. The V gene's germline CDR1 is SSHAT and CDR2 FNYEAQ (reference sequence). J lost 6 bases, V lost 5 bases, and 5 bases had no gene match. The CDR3 contains 13 residues. CDR3 sequence: CASSQEQGAEQYF. The CDR3 bases are TGTGCCAGCAGCCAAGAACAGGGGGCCGAGCAGTACTTC.

The chain has TRBV4-1 and TRBJ2-7, with TRBD2 matching over 9 bases. J gave up 2 bases and V 4 bases, and 3 bases lay outside the gene matches. This CDR3 is built from 14 residues. The germline V gene encodes CDR1 MGHRA and CDR2 YSYEKL. CDR3 coding DNA: TGCGCCAGCAGCCTAGCGGGAGAAGCCTACGAGCAGTACTTC. Protein sequence: CASSLAGEAYEQYF.

In its sample, this clone was seen a few times. J is TRBJ2-1 and V is TRBV29-1, with D perhaps matching TRBD2 (6 bases). The CDR3 loop spans 15 amino acids. Germline-derived CDR1 and CDR2 are SQVTM and ANQGSEA. Trimming pared 2 bases from V and 0 bases from J, leaving 11 bases between. The CDR3 DNA reads TGCAGCGTTGAACGGCGGGACCGCTCCTACAATGAGCAGTTCTTC. Translating it yields CSVERRDRSYNEQFF.

The chain carries TRBV5-1 and TRBJ2-7; D is possibly TRBD1 (5 bases). Looked up from germline, CDR1 is SGHRS and CDR2 is YFSETQ. The length of the CDR3 is 13 residues. V lost 2 bases to trimming and J lost 3 bases, with 9 bases between them. The CDR3 region is CASSLQDNYEQYF. The CDR3 DNA is TGCGCCAGCAGCTTACAGGACAACTACGAGCAGTACTTC.